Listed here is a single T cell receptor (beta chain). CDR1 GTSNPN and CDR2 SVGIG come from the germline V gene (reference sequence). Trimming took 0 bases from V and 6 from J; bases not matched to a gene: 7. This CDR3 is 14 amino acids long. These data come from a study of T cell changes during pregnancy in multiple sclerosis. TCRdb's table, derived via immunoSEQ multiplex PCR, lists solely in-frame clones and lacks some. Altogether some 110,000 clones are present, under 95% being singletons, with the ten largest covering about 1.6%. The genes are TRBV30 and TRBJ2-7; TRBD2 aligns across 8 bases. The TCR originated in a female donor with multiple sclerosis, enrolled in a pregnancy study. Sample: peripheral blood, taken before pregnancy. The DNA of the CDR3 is TGTGCCTGGAGTGTAATTGGCGGGGGGCGCGAGCAGTACTTC. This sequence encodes CAWSVIGGGREQYF.